A selection of T cell receptor beta chains follows, all from one sample in a study of T cell responses to AZD1222 COVID-19 vaccine. TCRdb keeps only in-frame clones here, not all; method: immunoSEQ multiplex PCR. The table lists over 150,000 clones, just under 95% of them singletons. The sample was peripheral blood, taken 28 days after the second dose of the MenACWY control vaccine. The receptors here all came from an adult who received the MenACWY meningococcal vaccine as a control. Both conserved end residues are part of each CDR3. D genes are given only for firm matches. Clone size is given for some rows only: seen once, a few or many times, or a class if the clone is expanded.

length	V	J	size	D	DNA	CDR3
14	TRBV28	TRBJ2-7	NA	TRBD2	TGTGCCAGCAGTTCTGGGGGGGGTATATACGAGCAGTACTTC	CASSSGGGIYEQYF
15	TRBV6-5	TRBJ1-2	NA	NA	TGTGCCAGCAAGGGGGGAGTTCCATACAACTATGGCTACACCTTC	CASKGGVPYNYGYTF
12	TRBV2	TRBJ2-7	NA	NA	TGTGCCAGCAGGTGGCAGACCTACGAGCAGTACTTC	CASRWQTYEQYF
15	TRBV7-2	TRBJ1-2	NA	NA	TGTGCCAGCAGCCTCAGTACAGGGTCGTACTATGGCTACACCTTC	CASSLSTGSYYGYTF
16	TRBV5-1	TRBJ2-2	NA	TRBD2	TGCGCCAGCAGCTTAGACAGCGGGGGCCCCTACCGGGAGCTGTTTTTT	CASSLDSGGPYRELFF
13	TRBV18	TRBJ2-5	NA	NA	TGTGCCAGCTCACGCCAGAGGGGAGAGACCCAGTACTTC	CASSRQRGETQYF
14	TRBV4-1	TRBJ1-2	NA	NA	TGCGCCAGCAGCCAGGTTGGACAGAACTATGGCTACACCTTC	CASSQVGQNYGYTF
18	TRBV2	TRBJ1-2	few	NA	TGTGCCATCCGTCCGACTTCTATGGGGACTTCGGCTACAGGTGGCTACACCTTC	CAIRPTSMGTSATGGYTF
15	TRBV5-5	TRBJ1-1	NA	TRBD1	TGTGCCAGCAGCCTGGTGCAGGGGGCAGGCACTGAAGCTTTCTTT	CASSLVQGAGTEAFF
15	TRBV6-4	TRBJ2-3	NA	TRBD2	TGTGCCAGCAGTGACGGGACTAGCGGCACAGATACGCAGTATTTT	CASSDGTSGTDTQYF